The entry that follows covers one T cell receptor beta chain sequence. Germline V gene lookup returns CDR1 SGDLS and CDR2 YYNGEE. Trimming took 0 bases from V and 5 from J; bases not matched to a gene: 3. This CDR3 has 16 amino acids. Authors' data handling: For nucleated cells, counts were estimated from reference gene primer amplification. Assay: immunoSEQ multiplex PCR; the TCRdb copy retains only in-frame clones and omits some. From that table come the V and J calls and clone size; the DNA was used to work out D and trimming. The sample lists tens of thousands of clones, approximately 85% occurring once. This sample was included in a study of blood T cell repertoires in COVID-19. Study-wide background: Acute and convalescent COVID-19 specimens originated in the United States, Italy and Spain. PBMCs, B-cell-depleted T cells, or T cells were the source of the cDNA or gDNA that made up the material.

The V and J genes are TRBV9 and TRBJ2-1; 12 bases map to TRBD1. The receptor was isolated from an elderly man with acute or convalescent COVID-19. Material for sequencing was peripheral blood. The CDR3 is CASSVVGQGADNEQFF. CDR3 bases: TGTGCCAGCAGCGTAGTGGGACAGGGGGCGGACAATGAGCAGTTCTTC. Full variable domain (remainder filled in from reference TRBV9 and TRBJ2-1): DSGVTQTPKHLITATGQRVTLRCSPRSGDLSVYWYQQSLDQGLQFLIQYYNGEERAKGNILERFSAQQFPDLHSELNLSSLELGDSALYFCASSVVGQGADNEQFFGPGTRLTVL.